This T cell receptor (beta chain) was identified during a study of blood T cell repertoires in COVID-19 (dated by TCRdb to 2018 to 2021). About the study as a whole: Collaborator samples came from the United States, Italy and Spain and covered acute and convalescent phases of COVID-19. Where available, HLA class I and class II types were obtained from metadata supplied by the sample provider rather than from assay-based typing. The samples were drawn from two sources: the first 160 participants of the ongoing ImmuneRACE study, and approximately 1,300 subjects contributed by 6 global collaborators. The dataset comprised deeply sampled blood TCRbeta repertoires from subjects exposed to, actively infected with, or recovered from COVID-19. The material from the prospective study consisted of cDNA or gDNA derived from T cells, B-cell-depleted T cells, or PBMCs. The sample metadata nearly always contained a de-identified subject ID, COVID-19 status, age in years and sex. The repertoires were released in a freely available public database meant as a resource for research on the immune response to SARS-CoV-2.

The immunoSEQ Assay, a bias-controlled multiplex PCR, was used to amplify TCRbeta CDR3 regions from genomic DNA. The original methods were these. Nucleated cell counts per sample were estimated from amplification of reference gene primers within the assay. To quantify the absolute abundance of each unique TCRbeta CDR3 rearrangement, sequence reads were collapsed and filtered. For each sample, productive Simpson clonality was calculated as the square root of Simpson's diversity index across productive rearrangements. TCRdb re-hosts the immuneACCESS table, in-frame sequences only. Its copies lack some clones; in the studies checked, an unresolved V gene accounts for under half of them, and the cause for the rest is not known. The V and J calls and clone size were taken over from that table, and D and trimming were inferred from the DNA. Within this sample are 15,000 to 20,000 clones, with about 81% of them counted one time only. Together, the top ten hold roughly 8.1% of the sample.

For CDR1 and CDR2, the germline V gene (reference sequence) lists MNHEY and SMNVEV. Trimming at the junction amounts to 6 bases on V and 4 bases on J, and the germline ends lie 18 bases apart. The CDR3 runs 16 amino acids, cysteine and phenylalanine included. The entry retains the CDR3 DNA only, 48 bases that are in frame from base 1. Study-wide findings and limitations: The quantity of clinical and demographic metadata differed by source and by participant and was supplied without curation.

Collaborating institutions collected whole blood in K2EDTA tubes following their own protocols. For TCRbeta analysis, collaborator samples were shipped as frozen whole blood, as isolated PBMCs, or as DNA extracted from either sample type. This clone is a singleton in its sample. What this receptor recognizes is not known. No base quality information exists; no much larger clone differs at one position. The specimen was peripheral blood. The sequence was collected from a man aged 55 to 70 with acute or convalescent COVID-19. The chain uses TRBV27 and TRBJ1-4; TRBD1 is possibly the D segment (6 matching bases). At the DNA level, the sequence is TGTGCCAGCAGCTTGGACAGCCAGCTAAGTAATGAAAAACTGTTTTTT. Translated, this is CASSLDSQLSNEKLFF.